A selection of T cell receptor beta chains follows, all from one sample in a study of T-cell memory formation after mild COVID-19. TCRdb passed the 5' RACE reads through MiXCR, listing each CDR3 protein once. Here the sample spans a few hundred thousand distinct CDR3 sequences, approximately 9% being singletons. The sequenced sample was PBMCs or a T cell subset sorted from them (not recorded which). The origin of the receptors is a man younger than 35 who had mild COVID-19 (a few samples of this study predate the infection). Cell type and time point are not known. Each CDR3 is given with its conserved first and last residue. The order of the fields is clone size, D gene, J gene, V gene, CDR3 protein, CDR3 DNA. D genes are given only for firm matches. The size of a clone is reported for some rows only, either as once, few or many, or as a class for expanded clones.

few,TRBD1,TRBJ1-1,TRBV12-3/TRBV12-4,CASSEGQKYTEAFF,TGTGCCAGCTCCGAGGGACAGAAGTACACTGAAGCTTTCTTT
NA,NA,TRBJ1-1,TRBV28,CASRTAVAGWAEAFF,TGTGCCAGCAGAACGGCAGTAGCGGGGTGGGCTGAAGCTTTCTTT
few,TRBD1,TRBJ1-1,TRBV2,CALSKGANTEAFF,TGTGCCCTATCTAAGGGGGCGAACACTGAAGCTTTCTTT
many,NA,TRBJ2-2,TRBV7-7,CASSLGGRGELFF,TGTGCCAGCAGCTTAGGGGGGCGCGGGGAGCTGTTTTTT
NA,NA,TRBJ2-2,TRBV5-1,CASSPSVLGPGELFF,TGCGCCAGCAGCCCCAGTGTACTTGGGCCCGGGGAGCTGTTTTTT
few,NA,TRBJ1-4,TRBV20-1,CSARDSLRGTMAAANEKLFF,TGCAGTGCTAGAGATTCACTACGGGGGACTATGGCGGCGGCTAATGAAAAACTGTTTTTT
few,TRBD2,TRBJ2-3,TRBV12-3/TRBV12-4,CASSRGQRGTDTQYF,TGTGCCAGCAGCCGAGGACAGCGGGGGACAGATACGCAGTATTTT
NA,TRBD2,TRBJ2-1,TRBV11-2,CASSPRLAGDEQFF,TGTGCCAGCAGCCCCAGACTAGCGGGGGATGAGCAGTTCTTC
NA,NA,TRBJ2-3,TRBV7-2,CASSQRTDTQYF,TGTGCCAGCAGCCAACGGACAGATACGCAGTATTTT
NA,NA,TRBJ1-2,TRBV7-9,CASSPSTTAYGYTF,TGTGCCAGCAGCCCCTCGACGACGGCTTATGGCTACACCTTC
NA,NA,TRBJ1-5,TRBV6-6,CASSYEGHQPQHF,TGTGCCAGCAGTTACGAGGGGCATCAGCCCCAGCATTTT
few,NA,TRBJ1-1,TRBV10-1,CASSESGAAREAFF,TGCGCCAGCAGTGAGTCAGGGGCGGCACGCGAAGCTTTCTTT
few,TRBD2,TRBJ2-3,TRBV11-2,CASSFRGGHTDTQYF,TGTGCCAGCAGTTTCCGGGGGGGCCATACAGATACGCAGTATTTT
NA,NA,TRBJ2-1,TRBV12-3/TRBV12-4,CASSSTPETYNEQFF,TGTGCCAGCAGTTCCACTCCTGAGACCTACAATGAGCAGTTCTTC
few,TRBD1,TRBJ2-7,TRBV6-5,CASSYVGTGPAYEQYF,TGTGCCAGCAGTTACGTTGGGACAGGGCCCGCCTACGAGCAGTACTTC
few,TRBD1,TRBJ2-5,TRBV20-1,CSARDRRFGETQYF,TGCAGTGCTCGGGACAGGCGGTTTGGTGAGACCCAGTACTTC
NA,NA,TRBJ2-5,TRBV4-3,CASGERDIGTQYF,TGCGCCAGCGGTGAACGGGACATTGGGACCCAGTACTTC
many,NA,TRBJ1-2,TRBV7-9,CASSFPNYGYTF,TGTGCCAGCAGCTTCCCAAACTATGGCTACACCTTC
many,NA,TRBJ2-2,TRBV12-3/TRBV12-4,CASSSNTGELFF,TGTGCCAGCAGTTCCAACACCGGGGAGCTGTTTTTT
few,NA,TRBJ1-1,TRBV6-5,CASSYSFGTSNTEAFF,TGTGCCAGCAGTTACTCGTTTGGGACTTCGAACACTGAAGCTTTCTTT
few,NA,TRBJ2-7,TRBV7-9,CASSHTGGSYEQYF,TGTGCCAGCAGTCACACGGGCGGCTCCTACGAGCAGTACTTC
few,NA,TRBJ1-1,TRBV25-1,CASSDRPNTEAFF,TGTGCCAGCAGTGATAGGCCCAACACTGAAGCTTTCTTT
few,NA,TRBJ2-3,TRBV7-2,CASSLVLLGSTDTQYF,TGTGCCAGCAGCTTAGTGCTTTTGGGTAGCACAGATACGCAGTATTTT
many,NA,TRBJ2-4,TRBV4-1,CASSPTMEGAKNIQYF,TGCGCCAGCAGCCCAACGATGGAGGGGGCCAAAAACATTCAGTACTTC
few,NA,TRBJ2-7,TRBV6-5,CASSPRPGREQYF,TGTGCCAGCAGTCCCCGGCCTGGCCGGGAGCAGTACTTC
many,NA,TRBJ2-3,TRBV12-3/TRBV12-4,CASSLVGADTQYF,TGTGCCAGCAGTTTAGTAGGAGCAGATACGCAGTATTTT
few,NA,TRBJ2-3,TRBV6-5,CASSYSGLSTDTQYF,TGTGCCAGCAGTTACTCGGGACTCAGCACAGATACGCAGTATTTT
NA,NA,TRBJ2-7,TRBV9,CASSVDDGGPLTYEQYF,TGTGCCAGCAGCGTAGACGATGGGGGCCCCCTTACCTACGAGCAGTACTTC
NA,NA,TRBJ2-4,TRBV7-9,CASSPAEEGLAKNIQYF,TGTGCCAGCAGCCCCGCAGAGGAAGGTCTAGCCAAAAACATTCAGTACTTC
many,TRBD1,TRBJ2-2,TRBV5-1,CASSTRQGTGELFF,TGCGCCAGCAGCACTCGACAGGGCACCGGGGAGCTGTTTTTT
NA,TRBD1,TRBJ1-1,TRBV4-1,CASSQGGQGARRDTEAFF,TGCGCCAGCAGCCAAGGGGGACAGGGGGCGCGAAGGGACACTGAAGCTTTCTTT
NA,NA,TRBJ2-1,TRBV6-2/TRBV6-3,CASRGQNNEQFF,TGTGCCAGCAGAGGACAAAACAATGAGCAGTTCTTC
few,NA,TRBJ1-2,TRBV9,CASSVAVPGAYGYTF,TGTGCCAGCAGCGTAGCTGTCCCGGGTGCCTATGGCTACACCTTC
NA,NA,TRBJ2-7,TRBV11-2,CASSSAGYPYEQYF,TGTGCCAGCAGCTCCGCAGGGTACCCCTACGAGCAGTACTTC
many,NA,TRBJ2-5,TRBV7-9,CASSGGTQYF,TGTGCCAGCAGCGGCGGGACCCAGTACTTC
many,TRBD1,TRBJ2-5,TRBV20-1,CSASRDSQETQYF,TGCAGTGCTTCTCGGGACAGCCAAGAGACCCAGTACTTC